The entry below describes one T cell receptor (beta chain). This entry comes from a study of blood T cell repertoires in COVID-19. Assay used: immunoSEQ multiplex PCR; TCRdb lists only in-frame clones, some missing. The top ten hold roughly 19% of the sample, which has 35,000 to 55,000 clones, under 95% seen once. Germline CDR1 SNHLY, CDR2 FYNNEI. V gave up 3 bases and J gave up 3 bases, with 14 bases separating them. The CDR3 has 16 amino acids. The chain is built from TRBV2 and TRBJ1-4, with D uncertain. The sample taken for sequencing was peripheral blood. This clonotype was obtained from a man between 65 and 79 years old with active COVID-19. CDR3 loop: CASSEFQAKANEKLFF. CDR3 sequence (DNA): TGTGCCAGCAGTGAGTTTCAGGCCAAGGCTAATGAAAAACTGTTTTTT.